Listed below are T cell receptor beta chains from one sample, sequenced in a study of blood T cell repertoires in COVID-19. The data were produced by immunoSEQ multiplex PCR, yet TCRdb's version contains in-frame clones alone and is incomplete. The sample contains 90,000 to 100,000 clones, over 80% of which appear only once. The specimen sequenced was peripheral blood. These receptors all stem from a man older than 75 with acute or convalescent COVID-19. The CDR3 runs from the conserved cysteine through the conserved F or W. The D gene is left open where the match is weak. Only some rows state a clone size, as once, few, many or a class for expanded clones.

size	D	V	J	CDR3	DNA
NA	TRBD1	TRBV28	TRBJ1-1	CASCGTGWAEAFF	TGTGCCAGCTGTGGGACAGGATGGGCTGAAGCTTTCTTT
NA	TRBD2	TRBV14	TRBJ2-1	CASSQGRLAGDHEQFF	TGTGCCAGCAGCCAAGGAAGACTAGCGGGAGACCATGAGCAGTTCTTC
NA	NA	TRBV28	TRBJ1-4	CASSRGGVGLFF	TGTGCCAGCAGCCGAGGGGGGGTGGGACTGTTTTTT
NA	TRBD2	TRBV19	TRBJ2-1	CASGPSGIYEQFF	TGTGCCAGTGGGCCTAGCGGGATTTATGAGCAGTTCTTC
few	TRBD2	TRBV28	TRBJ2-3	CASSWTSVKDTQYF	TGTGCCAGCAGTTGGACTAGCGTAAAAGATACGCAGTATTTT
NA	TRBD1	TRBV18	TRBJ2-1	CASSPGTGNEQFF	TGTGCCAGCTCACCAGGGACAGGTAATGAGCAGTTCTTC
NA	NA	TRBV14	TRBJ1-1	CASSQPGMNTEAFF	TGTGCCAGCAGCCAGCCCGGGATGAACACTGAAGCTTTCTTT
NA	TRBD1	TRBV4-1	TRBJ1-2	CASSRDSKGALDYGYTF	TGCGCCAGCAGCCGGGACAGCAAGGGGGCTCTCGACTATGGCTACACCTTC
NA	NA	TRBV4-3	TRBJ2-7	CASSQLSGSYEQYF	TGCGCCAGCAGCCAATTAAGCGGTTCCTACGAGCAGTACTTC
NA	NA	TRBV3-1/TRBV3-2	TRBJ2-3	CASSLGSTDTQYF	TGTGCCAGCTCCCTCGGTTCCACAGATACGCAGTATTTT
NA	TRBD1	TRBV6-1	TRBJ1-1	CASSERTGSITEAFF	TGTGCCAGCAGTGAACGGACAGGGAGTATCACTGAAGCTTTCTTT
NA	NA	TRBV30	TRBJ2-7	CALQGSYEQYF	TGTGCCTTACAGGGATCCTACGAGCAGTACTTC
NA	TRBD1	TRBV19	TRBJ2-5	CASRSTGGQETQYF	TGTGCCAGTAGATCGACAGGGGGCCAAGAGACCCAGTACTTC
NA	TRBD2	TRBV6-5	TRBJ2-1	CASSRAGGRYNEQFF	TGTGCCAGCAGTCGAGCGGGGGGCCGCTACAATGAGCAGTTCTTC
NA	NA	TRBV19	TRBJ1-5	CASKETASNQPQHF	TGTGCCAGTAAAGAGACAGCTAGCAATCAGCCCCAGCATTTT
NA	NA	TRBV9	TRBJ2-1	CASSVGSFYEQFF	TGTGCCAGCAGCGTAGGCAGTTTTTATGAGCAGTTCTTC
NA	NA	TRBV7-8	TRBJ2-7	CASSPGAGEQYF	TGTGCCAGCAGCCCCGGGGCGGGGGAGCAGTACTTC
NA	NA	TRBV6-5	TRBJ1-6	CASSYSRQGDSPLHF	TGTGCCAGCAGTTACTCGCGGCAGGGCGATTCACCCCTCCACTTT
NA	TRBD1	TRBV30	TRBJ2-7	CARREPGQGIPYEQYF	TGTGCCAGGAGGGAACCGGGACAGGGTATTCCCTACGAGCAGTACTTC
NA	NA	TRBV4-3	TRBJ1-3	CASSQDRARGGNTIYF	TGCGCCAGCAGCCAAGATCGCGCCAGGGGTGGAAACACCATATATTTT
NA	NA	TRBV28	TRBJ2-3	CASRMLQDTQYF	TGTGCCAGCAGGATGTTACAGGATACGCAGTATTTT
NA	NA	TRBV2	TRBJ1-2	CASQIVYGYTF	TGTGCCAGCCAGATTGTCTATGGCTACACCTTC
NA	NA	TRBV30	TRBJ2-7	CAWKVGASAYGEQYF	TGTGCCTGGAAGGTCGGGGCTAGCGCCTACGGCGAGCAGTACTTC
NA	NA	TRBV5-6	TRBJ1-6	CASSLNRIRNSPLHF	TGTGCCAGCAGCCTAAACAGGATCCGGAATTCACCCCTCCACTTT
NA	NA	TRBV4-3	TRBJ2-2	CASSQDREQVAGGELFF	TGCGCCAGCAGCCAAGATAGAGAACAGGTCGCTGGCGGGGAGCTGTTTTTT
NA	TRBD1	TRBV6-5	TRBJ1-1	CASRRTGNTEAFF	TGTGCCAGCAGAAGGACAGGGAACACTGAAGCTTTCTTT
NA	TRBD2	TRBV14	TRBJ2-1	CASSQDSGSYNEQFF	TGTGCCAGCAGCCAAGATAGCGGGAGTTACAATGAGCAGTTCTTC
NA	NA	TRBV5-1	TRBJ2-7	CASRGHSASYEQYF	TGCGCCAGCAGGGGGCACAGTGCCTCCTACGAGCAGTACTTC
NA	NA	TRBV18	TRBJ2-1	CASSPRLQSYNEQFF	TGTGCCAGCTCTCCAAGGCTACAGTCCTACAATGAGCAGTTCTTC
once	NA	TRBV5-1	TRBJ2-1	CASSLGGERYNEQFF	TGCGCCAGCAGCTTGGGGGGAGAGCGGTACAATGAGCAGTTCTTC
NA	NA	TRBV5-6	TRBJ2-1	CASSLEVPSSYNEQFF	TGTGCCAGCAGCTTGGAAGTTCCTAGCTCCTACAATGAGCAGTTCTTC
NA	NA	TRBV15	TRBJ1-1	CATSRRDFAWEAFF	TGTGCCACCAGCCGACGGGACTTTGCCTGGGAAGCTTTCTTT
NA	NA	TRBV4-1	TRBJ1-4	CASSQEKERIEKLFF	TGCGCCAGCAGCCAAGAAAAGGAGAGGATTGAAAAACTGTTTTTT
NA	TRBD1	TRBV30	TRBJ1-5	CAWRGGQFNQPQHF	TGTGCCTGGAGAGGGGGACAGTTCAATCAGCCCCAGCATTTT
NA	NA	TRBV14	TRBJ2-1	CASSQKGGSPGWEQFF	TGTGCCAGCAGCCAAAAAGGCGGGTCCCCCGGTTGGGAGCAGTTCTTC
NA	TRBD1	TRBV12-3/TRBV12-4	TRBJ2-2	CASGTVNTGELFF	TGTGCCAGCGGGACAGTAAACACCGGGGAGCTGTTTTTT
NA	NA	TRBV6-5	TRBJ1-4	CASSYSTGRTNEKLFF	TGTGCCAGCAGTTACTCAACAGGGAGAACTAATGAAAAACTGTTTTTT